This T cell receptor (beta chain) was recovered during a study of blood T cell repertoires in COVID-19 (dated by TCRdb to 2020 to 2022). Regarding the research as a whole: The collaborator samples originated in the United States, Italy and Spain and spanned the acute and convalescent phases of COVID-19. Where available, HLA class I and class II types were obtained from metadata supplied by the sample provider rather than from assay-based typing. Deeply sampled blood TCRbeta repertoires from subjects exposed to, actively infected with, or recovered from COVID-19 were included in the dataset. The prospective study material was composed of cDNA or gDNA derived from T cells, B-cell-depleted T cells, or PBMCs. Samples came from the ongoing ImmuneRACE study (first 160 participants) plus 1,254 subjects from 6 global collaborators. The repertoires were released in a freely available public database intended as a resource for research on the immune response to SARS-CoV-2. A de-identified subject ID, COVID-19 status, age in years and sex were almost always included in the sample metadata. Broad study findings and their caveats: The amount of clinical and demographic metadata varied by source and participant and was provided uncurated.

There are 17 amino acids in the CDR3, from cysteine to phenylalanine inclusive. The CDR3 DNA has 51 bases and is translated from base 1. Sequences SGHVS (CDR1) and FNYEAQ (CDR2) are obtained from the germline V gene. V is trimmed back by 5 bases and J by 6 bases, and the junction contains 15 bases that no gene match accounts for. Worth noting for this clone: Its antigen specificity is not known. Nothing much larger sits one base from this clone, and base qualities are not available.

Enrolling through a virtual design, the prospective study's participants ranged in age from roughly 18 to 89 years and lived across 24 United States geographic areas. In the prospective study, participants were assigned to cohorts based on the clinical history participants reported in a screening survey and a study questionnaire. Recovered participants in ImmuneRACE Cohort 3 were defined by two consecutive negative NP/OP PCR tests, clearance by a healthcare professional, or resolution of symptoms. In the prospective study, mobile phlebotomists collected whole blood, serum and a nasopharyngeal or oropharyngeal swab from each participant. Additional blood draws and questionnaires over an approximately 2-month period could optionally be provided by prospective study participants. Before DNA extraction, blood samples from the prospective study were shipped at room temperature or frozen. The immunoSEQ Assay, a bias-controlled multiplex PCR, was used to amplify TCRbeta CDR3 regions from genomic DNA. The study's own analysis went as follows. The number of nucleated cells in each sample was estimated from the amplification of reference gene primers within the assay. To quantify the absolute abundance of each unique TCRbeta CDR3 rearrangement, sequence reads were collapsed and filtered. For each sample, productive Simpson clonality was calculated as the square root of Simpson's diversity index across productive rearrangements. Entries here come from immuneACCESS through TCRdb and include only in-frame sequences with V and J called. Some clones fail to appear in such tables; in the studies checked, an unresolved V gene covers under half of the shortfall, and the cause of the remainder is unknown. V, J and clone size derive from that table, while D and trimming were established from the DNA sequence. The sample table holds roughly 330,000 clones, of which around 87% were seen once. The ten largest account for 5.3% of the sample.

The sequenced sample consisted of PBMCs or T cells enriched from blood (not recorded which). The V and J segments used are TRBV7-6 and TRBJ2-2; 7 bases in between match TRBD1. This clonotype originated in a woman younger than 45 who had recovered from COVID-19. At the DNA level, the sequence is TGTGCCAGCAGCCCCGCCCCTGGCCAGGGGGTAGCCGGGGAGCTGTTTTTT. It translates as CASSPAPGQGVAGELFF.